This T cell receptor (beta chain) was captured by sequencing in a study of Tregs in tolerant kidney transplant recipients. The CDR3 spans 16 residues. CDR1 and CDR2 from the germline V gene are SGHRS and YFSETQ. The nonmyeloablative bone marrow transplants came from related graft donors, with transient mixed chimerism. Method: immunoSEQ multiplex PCR; TCRdb's copy keeps in-frame clones and lacks some. The data show approximately 90,000 clones, with roughly 93% seen just once and roughly 1.5% held by the top ten. On this clone itself: The junction differs from germline at one of its ends, possibly a read error.

J is TRBJ2-7 and V is TRBV5-1, with 8 bases lining up with TRBD2. The TCR comes from a human patient who received a combined kidney and bone marrow transplant. Some of the T cells may derive from the graft donor. Source: CD4+ T cells from blood (PBMCs), taken 12 months after the transplant. For the CDR3, the DNA is TGCGCCAGCAGCTTGGCCAGCGGGGGTGTAGCCTACCAGCAGTACTTC. Translating gives CASSLASGGVAYQQYF. The variable domain in full, with the rest retrieved from reference TRBV5-1 and TRBJ2-7, is KAGVTQTPRYLIKTRGQQVTLSCSPISGHRSVSWYQQTPGQGLQFLFEYFSETQRNKGNFPGRFSGRQFSNSRSEMNVSTLELGDSALYLCASSLASGGVAYQQYFGPGTRLTVT.